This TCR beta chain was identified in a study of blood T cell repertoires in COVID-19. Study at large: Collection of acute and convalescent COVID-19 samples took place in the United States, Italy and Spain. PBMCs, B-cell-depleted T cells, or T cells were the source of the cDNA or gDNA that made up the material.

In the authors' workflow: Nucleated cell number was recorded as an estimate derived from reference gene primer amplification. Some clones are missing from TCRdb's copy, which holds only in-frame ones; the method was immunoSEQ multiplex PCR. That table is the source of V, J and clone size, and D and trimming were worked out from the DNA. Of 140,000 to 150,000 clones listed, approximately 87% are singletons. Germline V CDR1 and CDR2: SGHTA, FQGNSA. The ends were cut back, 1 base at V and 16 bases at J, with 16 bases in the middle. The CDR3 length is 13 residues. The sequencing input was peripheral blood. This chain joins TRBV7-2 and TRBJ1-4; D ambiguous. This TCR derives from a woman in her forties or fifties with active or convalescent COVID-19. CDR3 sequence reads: CASSLGVASQRFF. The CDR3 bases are TGTGCCAGCAGCTTAGGGGTTGCCTCCCAGCGGTTTTTT.